This TCR beta chain derives from a study of blood T cells in healthy people across ages. Study-wide points: More naive CD4+ cells and higher diversity marked long-lived donors relative to aged donors. It was held that the diversity estimates obtained from one million T cells were underestimates. Observed TCR beta diversity showed a strong correlation with the percentage of naive T cells as measured by flow cytometry.

Then a second PCR, running about 6 to 12 cycles, was carried out with a sample-barcoded 5' primer and a J-beta primer mix. TCRdb reprocessed the 5' RACE reads with MiXCR, giving one entry per CDR3 protein. The data contain hundreds of thousands of distinct CDR3 sequences, about 53% of them singletons. There are a few counts of this clonotype. The target antigen is unknown. The V gene's germline CDR1 is SGHVS and CDR2 FQNEAQ. This CDR3 has 14 amino acids. The V gene end was trimmed by 5 bases and the J gene end by 5 bases; junction bases not matched to a gene: 6. Material: blood. This sequence originates from an older man in good health. The chain is built from TRBV7-8 and TRBJ1-2; 9 bases line up with TRBD1. This chain's CDR3 is CASSPSDRGYGYTF. DNA for the CDR3: TGTGCCAGCAGCCCGTCCGACAGGGGGTATGGCTACACCTTC.